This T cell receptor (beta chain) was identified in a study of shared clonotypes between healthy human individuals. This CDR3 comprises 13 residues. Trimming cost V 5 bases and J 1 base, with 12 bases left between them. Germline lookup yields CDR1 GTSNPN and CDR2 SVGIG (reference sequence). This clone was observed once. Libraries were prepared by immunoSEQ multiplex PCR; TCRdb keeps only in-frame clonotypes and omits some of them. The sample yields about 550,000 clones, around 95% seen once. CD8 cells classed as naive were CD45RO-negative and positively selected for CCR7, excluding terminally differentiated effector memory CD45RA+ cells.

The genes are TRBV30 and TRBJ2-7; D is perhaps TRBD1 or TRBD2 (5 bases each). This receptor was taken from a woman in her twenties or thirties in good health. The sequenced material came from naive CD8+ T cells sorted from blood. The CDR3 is CAWGDGFSYEQYF. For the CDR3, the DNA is TGTGCCTGGGGGGACGGATTTTCCTACGAGCAGTACTTC.